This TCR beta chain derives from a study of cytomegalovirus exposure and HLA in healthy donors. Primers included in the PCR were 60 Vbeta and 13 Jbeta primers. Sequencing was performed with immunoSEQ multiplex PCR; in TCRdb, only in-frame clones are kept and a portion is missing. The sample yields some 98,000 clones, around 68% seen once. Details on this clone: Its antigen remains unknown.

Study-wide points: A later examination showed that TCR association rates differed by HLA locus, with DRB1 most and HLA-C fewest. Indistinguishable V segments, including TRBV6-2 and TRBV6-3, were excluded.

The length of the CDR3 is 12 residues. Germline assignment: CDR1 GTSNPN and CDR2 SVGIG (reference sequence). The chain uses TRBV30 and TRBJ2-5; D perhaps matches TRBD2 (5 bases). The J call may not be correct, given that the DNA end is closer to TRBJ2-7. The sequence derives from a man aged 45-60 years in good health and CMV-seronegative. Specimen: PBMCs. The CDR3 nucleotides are TGTGCCTGCCACGGGAAACTCTACGAGCAGTACTTC. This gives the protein CACHGKLYEQYF.